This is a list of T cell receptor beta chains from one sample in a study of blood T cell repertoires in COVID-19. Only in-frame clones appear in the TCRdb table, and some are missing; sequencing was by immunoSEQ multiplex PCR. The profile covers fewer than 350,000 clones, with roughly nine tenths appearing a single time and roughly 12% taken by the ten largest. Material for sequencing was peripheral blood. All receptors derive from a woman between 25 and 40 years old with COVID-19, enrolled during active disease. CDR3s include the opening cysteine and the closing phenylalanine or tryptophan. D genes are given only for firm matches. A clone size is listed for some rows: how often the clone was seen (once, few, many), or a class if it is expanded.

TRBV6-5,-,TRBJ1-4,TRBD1,CASSSGLQGIGEKLFF,TGTGCCAGCAGTTCAGGACTACAGGGGATAGGGGAAAAACTGTTTTTT
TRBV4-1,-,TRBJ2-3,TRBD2,CASSPLAGEDTQYF,TGCGCCAGCAGCCCGCTAGCGGGGGAAGATACGCAGTATTTT
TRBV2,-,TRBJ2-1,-,CASSETGRPYNEQFF,TGTGCCAGCAGTGAGACAGGGAGGCCCTACAATGAGCAGTTCTTC
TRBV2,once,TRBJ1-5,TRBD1,CASRGTGNQPQHF,TGTGCCAGCAGAGGGACAGGGAATCAGCCCCAGCATTTT
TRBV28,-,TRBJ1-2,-,CASSLPGPGGYTF,TGTGCCAGCAGTTTGCCAGGGCCAGGGGGCTACACCTTC
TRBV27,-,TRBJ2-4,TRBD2,CASRASGGVLAKNIQYF,TGTGCCAGCCGGGCTAGCGGGGGCGTCCTAGCCAAAAACATTCAGTACTTC
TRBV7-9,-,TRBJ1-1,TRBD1,CASRSQGMNTEAFF,TGTGCCAGCAGGTCACAGGGGATGAACACTGAAGCTTTCTTT
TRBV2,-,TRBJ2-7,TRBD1,CAGKGTGPSYEQYF,TGTGCCGGAAAAGGGACAGGGCCCTCCTACGAGCAGTACTTC
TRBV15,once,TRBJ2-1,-,CATSRERLYNEQFF,TGTGCCACCAGCAGAGAGCGACTATACAATGAGCAGTTCTTC
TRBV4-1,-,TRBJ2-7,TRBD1,CASSPRDRGPEQYF,TGCGCCAGCAGCCCCCGGGACAGGGGGCCCGAGCAGTACTTC
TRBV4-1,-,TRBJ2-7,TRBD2,CASSTVAGDYEQYF,TGCGCCAGCAGCACCGTAGCGGGGGACTACGAGCAGTACTTC
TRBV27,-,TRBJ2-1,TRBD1,CASSSGTGVNEQFF,TGTGCCAGCAGCAGCGGGACAGGGGTGAATGAGCAGTTCTTC
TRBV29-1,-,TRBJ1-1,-,CSVWEIEAFF,TGCAGCGTTTGGGAGATTGAAGCTTTCTTT
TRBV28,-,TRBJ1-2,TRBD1,CASWEDRDDGYTF,TGTGCCAGCTGGGAAGACAGGGACGACGGCTACACCTTC
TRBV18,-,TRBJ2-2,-,CASSPGTTRANTGELFF,TGTGCCAGCTCACCGGGGACAACTCGCGCGAACACCGGGGAGCTGTTTTTT
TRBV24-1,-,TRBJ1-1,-,CATRAGRSTEAFF,TGTGCCACCAGGGCAGGGCGTAGCACTGAAGCTTTCTTT
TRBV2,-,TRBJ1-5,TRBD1,CASSGQGAGQPQHF,TGTGCCAGCAGTGGACAGGGGGCGGGTCAGCCCCAGCATTTT
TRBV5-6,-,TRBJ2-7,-,CASSLGSTYEQYF,TGTGCCAGCAGTCTCGGTTCCACCTACGAGCAGTACTTC
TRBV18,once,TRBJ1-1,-,CASSEGSTRAVGAFF,TGTGCCAGCTCAGAGGGTTCCACCCGAGCTGTTGGAGCTTTCTTT
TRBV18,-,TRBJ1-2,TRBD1,CASSPQLDRQGARGYTF,TGTGCCAGCTCACCTCAACTCGATCGACAGGGGGCGCGGGGCTACACCTTC
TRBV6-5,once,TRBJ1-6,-,CATQVNSPLHF,TGTGCCACCCAGGTTAACTCACCCCTCCACTTT
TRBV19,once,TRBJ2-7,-,CASSKGAGGRRIPYEQYF,TGTGCCAGTAGTAAGGGGGCGGGGGGCCGACGGATTCCCTACGAGCAGTACTTC
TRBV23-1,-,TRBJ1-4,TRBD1,CASSQLDPGQITTNEKLFF,TGCGCCAGCAGTCAACTGGATCCGGGACAGATCACAACTAATGAAAAACTGTTTTTT
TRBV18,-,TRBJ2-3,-,CASSPSTSGGADTQYF,TGTGCCAGCTCCCCATCCACGAGCGGTGGGGCAGATACGCAGTATTTT
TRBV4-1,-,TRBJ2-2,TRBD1,CASSHAGGMAGELFF,TGCGCCAGCAGCCATGCAGGGGGCATGGCCGGGGAGCTGTTTTTT
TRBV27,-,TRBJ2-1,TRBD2,CASSSGLVVNEQFF,TGTGCCAGCAGTTCGGGACTAGTAGTAAATGAGCAGTTCTTC
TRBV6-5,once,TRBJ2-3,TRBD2,CASIRLAGGTRQYF,TGTGCCAGCATTCGACTAGCGGGGGGGACCCGGCAGTATTTT
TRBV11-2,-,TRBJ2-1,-,CASSPSGNEQFF,TGTGCCAGCAGCCCCTCGGGGAATGAGCAGTTCTTC
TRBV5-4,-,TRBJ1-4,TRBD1,CASTGGGEKLFF,TGTGCCAGTACAGGGGGTGGCGAAAAACTGTTTTTT
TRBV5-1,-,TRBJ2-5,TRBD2,CASSLRSGGGQETQYF,TGCGCCAGCAGCTTGAGGAGCGGGGGGGGCCAAGAGACCCAGTACTTC
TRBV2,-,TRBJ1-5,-,CASSGGLNQPQHF,TGTGCCAGCAGTGGGGGCCTAAATCAGCCCCAGCATTTT
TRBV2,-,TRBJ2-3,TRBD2,CASSSGGTSDTQYF,TGTGCCAGCTCTTCGGGGGGGACTTCCGATACGCAGTATTTT
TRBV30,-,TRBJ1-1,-,CAGLDTNTEAFF,TGTGCCGGCCTGGACACGAACACTGAAGCTTTCTTT
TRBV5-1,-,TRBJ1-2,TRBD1,CASSFSEQGASFGYTF,TGCGCCAGCAGCTTTTCTGAACAGGGGGCTTCTTTTGGCTACACCTTC
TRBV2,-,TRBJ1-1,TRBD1,CASSSDRGASGAFF,TGTGCCAGCAGTTCGGACAGGGGCGCTTCTGGAGCTTTCTTT
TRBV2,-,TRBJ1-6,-,CASSELNESPLHF,TGTGCCAGCAGTGAACTCAACGAGTCACCCCTCCACTTT
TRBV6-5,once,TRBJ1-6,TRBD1,CASSLRDRSSPLHF,TGTGCCAGCAGCCTCCGGGACAGGAGTTCACCCCTCCACTTT
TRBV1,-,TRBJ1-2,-,CTSTGDRGEFGYTF,TGCACCAGCACCGGAGACAGGGGCGAATTTGGCTACACCTTC
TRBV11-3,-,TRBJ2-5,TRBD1,CASSPSSSGTGLSTQYF,TGTGCCAGCAGCCCCTCCTCTTCCGGGACAGGGTTATCAACCCAGTACTTC
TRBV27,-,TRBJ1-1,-,CASSPSWAGVSEAFF,TGTGCCAGCAGCCCCAGCTGGGCGGGAGTTTCGGAAGCTTTCTTT
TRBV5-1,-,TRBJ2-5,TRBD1,CASSIGQAGETQYF,TGCGCCAGCAGCATAGGACAGGCGGGAGAGACCCAGTACTTC
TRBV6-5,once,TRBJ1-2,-,CASSYSGASRNGYTF,TGTGCCAGCAGTTACTCGGGGGCCTCCCGGAATGGCTACACCTTC
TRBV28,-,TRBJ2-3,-,CASSPHPSAPDTQYF,TGTGCCAGCAGTCCACACCCTTCCGCCCCAGATACGCAGTATTTT
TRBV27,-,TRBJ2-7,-,CASSLSGGSYEQYF,TGTGCCAGCAGTTTATCGGGGGGCTCCTACGAGCAGTACTTC